This TCR beta chain was retrieved from a study of human T cells and chemical hapten exposure. Study-level findings and limits: Those TCRs sitting above 1 in 1000 frequency stayed the same with DPC sensitization.

TCRdb reanalysed the RACE reads using MiXCR and keeps one entry per CDR3 protein. The sample shows around 100,000 distinct CDR3 sequences, 10% to 12% of them seen only once. Indicated time point: pre-sensitization, week 0. Treatment in this sample: therapeutic diphenylcyclopropenone sensitization with weekly scalp DPC. Trimming left V 3 bases short and J 4 bases short, with 21 bases between. The CDR3 length is 16 residues. Germline V CDR1 and CDR2: DFQATT, SNEGSKA (reference sequence). This clonotype was seen at least ten times. Its cognate antigen is unknown. J is TRBJ1-1 and V is TRBV20-1; TRBD1 might be the D (5 bases). The sequence derives from an older woman with alopecia areata. Some clones in this sample may be carry-over from other donors' samples. The sample consisted of whole blood, taken in connection with sensitization to the hapten diphenylcyclopropenone (DPC). The CDR3 is CSARGRVPLVSTEAFF. CDR3 coding DNA: TGCAGTGCTAGGGGCAGGGTCCCCTTAGTAAGCACTGAAGCTTTCTTT.